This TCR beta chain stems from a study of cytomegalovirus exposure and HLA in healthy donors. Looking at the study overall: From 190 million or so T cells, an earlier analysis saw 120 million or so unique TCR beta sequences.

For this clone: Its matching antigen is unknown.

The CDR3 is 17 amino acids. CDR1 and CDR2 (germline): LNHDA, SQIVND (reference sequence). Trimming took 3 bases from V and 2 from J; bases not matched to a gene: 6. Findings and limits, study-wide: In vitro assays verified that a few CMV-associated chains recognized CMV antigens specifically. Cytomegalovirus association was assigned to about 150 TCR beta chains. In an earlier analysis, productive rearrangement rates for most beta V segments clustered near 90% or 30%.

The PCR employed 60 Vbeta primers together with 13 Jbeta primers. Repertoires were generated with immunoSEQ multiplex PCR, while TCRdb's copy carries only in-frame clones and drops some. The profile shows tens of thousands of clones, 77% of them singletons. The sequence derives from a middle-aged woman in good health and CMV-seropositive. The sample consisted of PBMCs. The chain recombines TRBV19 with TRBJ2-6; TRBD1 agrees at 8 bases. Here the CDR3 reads CASSIGTGLTGANVLTF. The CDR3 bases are TGTGCCAGTAGTATTGGGACAGGCCTTACTGGGGCCAACGTCCTGACTTTC.